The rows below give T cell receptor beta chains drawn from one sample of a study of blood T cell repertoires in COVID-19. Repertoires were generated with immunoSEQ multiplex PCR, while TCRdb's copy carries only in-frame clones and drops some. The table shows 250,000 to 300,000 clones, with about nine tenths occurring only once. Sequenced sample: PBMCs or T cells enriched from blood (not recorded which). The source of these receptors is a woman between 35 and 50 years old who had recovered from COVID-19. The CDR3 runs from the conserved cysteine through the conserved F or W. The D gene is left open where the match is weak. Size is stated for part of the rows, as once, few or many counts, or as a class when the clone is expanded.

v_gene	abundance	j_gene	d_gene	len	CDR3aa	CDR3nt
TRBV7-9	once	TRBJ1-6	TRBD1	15	CASSLLGTASSPLHF	TGTGCCAGCAGCTTACTGGGGACAGCTAGTTCACCCCTCCACTTT
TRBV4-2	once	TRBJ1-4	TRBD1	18	CASSQGPLGTGRNEKLFF	TGTGCCAGCAGCCAAGGCCCTTTAGGGACAGGTCGTAATGAAAAACTGTTTTTT
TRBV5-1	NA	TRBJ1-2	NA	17	CASSGTSLESSNYGYTF	TGCGCCAGCAGCGGCACCTCGTTGGAGAGCTCTAACTATGGCTACACCTTC
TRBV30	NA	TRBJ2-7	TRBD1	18	CAWSVWTGVPVVSYEQYF	TGTGCCTGGAGTGTATGGACAGGGGTCCCGGTCGTCTCCTACGAGCAGTACTTC
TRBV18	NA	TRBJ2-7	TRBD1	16	CASSHQGQGGAYEQYF	TGTGCCAGCTCTCACCAGGGACAGGGGGGAGCCTACGAGCAGTACTTC
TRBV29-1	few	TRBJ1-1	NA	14	CSVEGGGFVAEAFF	TGCAGCGTTGAGGGGGGGGGCTTTGTAGCTGAAGCTTTCTTT
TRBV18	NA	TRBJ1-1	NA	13	CASSPIDSEEAFF	TGTGCCAGCTCACCGATTGACTCGGAGGAAGCTTTCTTT
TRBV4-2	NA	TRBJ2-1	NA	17	CASSQGALGPGYNEQFF	TGTGCCAGCAGCCAGGGGGCGTTAGGGCCGGGTTACAATGAGCAGTTCTTC
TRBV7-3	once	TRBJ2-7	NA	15	CASSPNHGVGYEQYF	TGTGCCAGCAGCCCCAACCACGGGGTTGGGTACGAGCAGTACTTC
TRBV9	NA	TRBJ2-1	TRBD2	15	CASSVGDYPGNEQFF	TGTGCCAGCAGCGTAGGGGACTACCCTGGCAATGAGCAGTTCTTC
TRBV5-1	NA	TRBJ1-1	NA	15	CASSLMREVGTEAFF	TGCGCCAGCAGCTTGATGCGGGAGGTAGGCACTGAAGCTTTCTTT
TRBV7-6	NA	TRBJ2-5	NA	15	CASSFIPGAQETQYF	TGTGCCAGCAGCTTCATTCCAGGGGCTCAAGAGACCCAGTACTTC
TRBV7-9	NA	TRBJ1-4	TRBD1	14	CASSNRGGNEKLFF	TGTGCCAGCAGCAACAGGGGGGGTAATGAAAAACTGTTTTTT
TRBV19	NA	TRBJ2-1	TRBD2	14	CASSKSQRGNEQFF	TGTGCCAGTAGTAAGAGTCAGCGGGGCAATGAGCAGTTCTTC
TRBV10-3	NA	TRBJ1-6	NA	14	CAISPRQEGSPLHF	TGTGCCATCAGCCCGAGACAGGAAGGGTCACCCCTCCACTTT
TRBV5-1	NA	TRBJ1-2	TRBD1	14	CASSWGTGEYGYTF	TGCGCCAGCAGCTGGGGGACAGGGGAATATGGCTACACCTTC
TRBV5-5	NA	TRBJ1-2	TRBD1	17	CASSYTLGGQGLYGYTF	TGTGCCAGCAGCTATACATTGGGGGGACAGGGGCTCTATGGCTACACCTTC
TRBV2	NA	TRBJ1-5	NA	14	CASSPLGGDQPQHF	TGTGCCAGCAGTCCTCTCGGCGGAGATCAGCCCCAGCATTTT
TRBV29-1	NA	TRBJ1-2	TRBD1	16	CSVEDWTGHSNYGYTF	TGCAGCGTTGAAGATTGGACAGGGCATTCTAACTATGGCTACACCTTC
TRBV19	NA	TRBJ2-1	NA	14	CASSPVSSYNEQFF	TGTGCCAGTAGTCCGGTGAGCTCCTACAATGAGCAGTTCTTC
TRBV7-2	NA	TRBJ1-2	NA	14	CASSLQGRIYGYTF	TGTGCCAGCAGCTTACAGGGGCGGATCTATGGCTACACCTTC
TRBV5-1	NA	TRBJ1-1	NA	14	CASSFGNRPLEAFF	TGCGCCAGCAGCTTTGGGAACAGGCCCCTGGAAGCTTTCTTT
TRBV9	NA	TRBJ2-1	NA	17	CASSRGGRLGVYNEQFF	TGTGCCAGCAGCCGGGGTGGAAGACTAGGAGTCTACAATGAGCAGTTCTTC
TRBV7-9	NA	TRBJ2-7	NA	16	CASSFWSSGLSYEQYF	TGTGCCAGCAGCTTCTGGAGTAGCGGCCTCTCCTACGAGCAGTACTTC
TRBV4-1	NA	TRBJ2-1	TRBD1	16	CASSQERKNRGNEQFF	TGCGCCAGCAGCCAAGAGAGAAAAAACAGGGGAAATGAGCAGTTCTTC
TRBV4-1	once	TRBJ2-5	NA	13	CASSQDSGETQYF	TGCGCCAGCAGCCAAGATTCCGGAGAGACCCAGTACTTC
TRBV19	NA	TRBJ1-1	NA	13	CASTRTGYPEAFF	TGTGCCAGTACTAGAACAGGGTACCCTGAAGCTTTCTTT
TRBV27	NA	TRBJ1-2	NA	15	CASRHQTGSSYGYTF	TGTGCCAGCAGACACCAGACCGGGTCGAGCTATGGCTACACCTTC
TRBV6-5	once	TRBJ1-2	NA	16	CASSYSGGLLRYGYTF	TGTGCCAGCAGTTACTCGGGCGGGCTCCTTCGGTATGGCTACACCTTC
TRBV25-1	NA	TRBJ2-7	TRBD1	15	CASSDPTGGTYEQYF	TGTGCCAGCAGTGACCCGACAGGGGGCACTTACGAGCAGTACTTC
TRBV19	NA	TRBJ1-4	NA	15	CASSAAWARAEKLFF	TGTGCCAGTAGTGCTGCATGGGCACGCGCTGAAAAACTGTTTTTT
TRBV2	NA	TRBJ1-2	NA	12	CASSDGAGGYTF	TGTGCCAGCAGTGACGGCGCGGGGGGCTACACCTTC
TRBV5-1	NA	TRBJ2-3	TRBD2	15	CASSRTSGVTDTQYF	TGCGCCAGCAGCCGGACTAGCGGGGTCACAGATACGCAGTATTTT
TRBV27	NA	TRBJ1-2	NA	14	CASSLGQGKEGYTF	TGTGCCAGCAGTTTAGGTCAGGGAAAGGAGGGCTACACCTTC
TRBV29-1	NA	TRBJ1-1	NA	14	CSVNGEPSNTEAFF	TGCAGCGTCAACGGGGAGCCCTCGAACACTGAAGCTTTCTTT
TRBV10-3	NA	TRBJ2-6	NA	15	CAISPDSSGANVLTF	TGTGCCATCAGTCCCGACAGCTCTGGGGCCAACGTCCTGACTTTC
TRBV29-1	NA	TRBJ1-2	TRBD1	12	CSVGDRNYGYTF	TGCAGCGTCGGGGACAGGAACTATGGCTACACCTTC
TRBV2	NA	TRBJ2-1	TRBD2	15	CASRASGGSYNEQFF	TGTGCCAGCCGCGCCAGCGGGGGGTCCTACAATGAGCAGTTCTTC
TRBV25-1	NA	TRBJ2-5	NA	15	CASRGEGGPQETQYF	TGTGCCAGCAGGGGGGAGGGGGGCCCCCAGGAGACCCAGTACTTC
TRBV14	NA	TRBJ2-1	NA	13	CASSQGNGDEQFF	TGTGCCAGCAGCCAAGGTAACGGGGATGAGCAGTTCTTC
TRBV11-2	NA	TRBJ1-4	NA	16	CASSPGQFATNEKLFF	TGTGCCAGCAGCCCCGGACAGTTTGCAACTAATGAAAAACTGTTTTTT
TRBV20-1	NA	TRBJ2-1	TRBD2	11	CSARERGGQFF	TGCAGTGCTAGAGAGCGGGGGGGGCAGTTCTTC
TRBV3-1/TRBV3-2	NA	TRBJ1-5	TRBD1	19	CASSQGVGQGIHSNQPQHF	TGTGCCAGCAGCCAGGGGGTGGGACAGGGGATTCATAGCAATCAGCCCCAGCATTTT